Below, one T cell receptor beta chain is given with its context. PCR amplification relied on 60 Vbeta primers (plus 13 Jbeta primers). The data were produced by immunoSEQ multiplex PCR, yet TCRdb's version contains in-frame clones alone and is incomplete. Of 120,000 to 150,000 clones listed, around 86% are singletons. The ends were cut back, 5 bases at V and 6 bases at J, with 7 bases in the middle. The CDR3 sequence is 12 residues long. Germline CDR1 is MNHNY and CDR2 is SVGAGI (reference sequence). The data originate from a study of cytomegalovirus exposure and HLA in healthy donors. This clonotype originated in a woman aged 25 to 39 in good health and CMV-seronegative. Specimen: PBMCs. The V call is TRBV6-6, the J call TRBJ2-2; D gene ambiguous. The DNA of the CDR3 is TGTGCCAGCAGTCTTATTGCCGGGGAGCTGTTTTTT. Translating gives CASSLIAGELFF.